The 18 T cell receptor beta chains below all came from one sample that was sequenced in a study of OX40 agonist ivuxolimab in advanced cancers. The library was built by means of the immunoSEQ multiplex PCR assay. In TCRdb, the immuneACCESS table is reduced to in-frame sequences with V and J assigned. These tables do not hold every clone; where another copy was compared, an unresolved V gene accounts for under half, and the others remain unexplained. For this sample there are some 20,000 clones; over 80% appear just once. Jointly, the top ten make up nearly 60% of the sample. The specimen was CD4+ or CD8+ T cells sorted from blood, collected in a trial of the OX40 agonist ivuxolimab. The receptors stem from an adult with an advanced solid tumor such as melanoma, head and neck, liver or kidney cancer.

The chain carries TRBV5-6 and TRBJ2-3, with D unclear. Per the germline V gene, CDR1 is SGHDT and CDR2 is YYEEEE. V shed 2 bases and J shed 2 bases, with 6 bases lying between them. This CDR3 contains 13 residues. For the CDR3, the DNA is TGTGCCAGCAGCTTAGCGAACACAGATACGCAGTATTTT. Translation gives CASSLANTDTQYF.

The rearrangement uses TRBV6-5 and TRBJ1-2; D gene ambiguous. The CDR3 has 14 amino acids. From germline, CDR1 is MNHEY and CDR2 SVGAGI. V lost 6 bases to trimming and J lost 6 bases, with 17 bases between them. CDR3 in DNA: TGTGCCAGCAGGGGCCGGGGAAATCGGCATGGCTACACCTTC. Translation gives CASRGRGNRHGYTF.

A note on this clone: Other DNA sequences in this sample translate to the same CDR3. This chain joins TRBV5-6 and TRBJ1-2; TRBD1 might be the D (5 bases). Germline CDR1 reads SGHDT; CDR2 reads YYEEEE. The V end was cut by 1 base, the J end by 4 bases, with 11 bases between. CDR3 length: 14 amino acids. CDR3 nucleotide sequence: TGTGCCAGCAGCTTGCAGGGATCAGGCTATGGCTACACCTTC. It is translated as CASSLQGSGYGYTF.

At least ten counts were recorded for this clone. The chain has TRBV4-1 and TRBJ1-5; D is unclear. The CDR3 spans 13 residues. Per the germline V gene, CDR1 is MGHRA and CDR2 is YSYEKL. Trimming cost V 4 bases and J 3 bases, with 7 bases left between them. The CDR3 spells CASSPAINQPQHF. The DNA of the CDR3 is TGCGCCAGCAGCCCGGCAATCAATCAGCCCCAGCATTTT.

V is TRBV10-2 and J is TRBJ2-7; TRBD2 might be the D (6 bases). The CDR3 covers 14 residues. The ends were cut back, 3 bases at V and 5 bases at J, with 14 bases in the middle. Germline CDR1 and CDR2: WSHSY and SAAADI. The CDR3 DNA sequence: TGCGCCAGCAGTGATGCTATTCGGAGGGACGAGCAGTACTTC. Its translation: CASSDAIRRDEQYF.

The chain is built from TRBV4-1 and TRBJ2-7; D is unclear. Germline V gene data show CDR1 as MGHRA and CDR2 as YSYEKL. The CDR3 extends over 14 amino acids. V was cut by 1 base and J by 7 bases, with 14 bases left in between. The CDR3 coding sequence is TGCGCCAGCAGCCAAGTGGAGTCCACGACAGAGCAGTACTTC. It translates to CASSQVESTTEQYF.

The V gene is TRBV5-1, the J gene TRBJ2-2; no firm D call. This CDR3 spans 14 amino acids. Germline CDR1 reads SGHRS; CDR2 reads YFSETQ. Trimming pared 5 bases from V and 3 bases from J, leaving 11 bases between. CDR3 coding DNA: TGCGCCAGCAGAAAAGACACGTACACCGGGGAGCTGTTTTTT. Translated, it gives CASRKDTYTGELFF.

This CDR3 reads CASSSYAYEQYF. CDR3 DNA sequence: TGCGCCAGCAGCTCCTATGCCTACGAGCAGTACTTC. V usage is TRBV5-1 and J usage is TRBJ2-7; D remains unclear. V dropped 3 bases and J dropped 2 bases, with 6 bases sitting between them. CDR1 is SGHRS and CDR2 is YFSETQ in the germline V gene. CDR3 size: 12 residues.

The gene calls are TRBV7-2 and TRBJ2-7; unclear D gene. Germline V lookup: CDR1 SGHTA, CDR2 FQGNSA. Trimming removed 2 bases from V and 1 base from J, with 0 bases in between. The CDR3 totals 11 residues. The CDR3 bases are TGTGCCAGCAGCTTATCCTACGAGCAGTACTTC. This translates into CASSLSYEQYF.

The rearrangement uses TRBV15 and TRBJ2-7; 10 bases are a match to TRBD1. Germline CDR1 LNHNV, CDR2 YYDKDF (reference sequence). The CDR3 loop spans 16 amino acids. J was trimmed by 0 bases and V by 0 bases; bases with no gene match: 2. CDR3 DNA: TGTGCCACCAGCAGAGACGGGACAGGGGTCTCCTACGAGCAGTACTTC. Encoded protein: CATSRDGTGVSYEQYF.

The rearrangement uses TRBV15 and TRBJ2-7; TRBD2 matches at 8 bases. V lost 3 bases and J lost 3; bases outside the gene matches: 4. This CDR3 is built from 14 residues. Per germline, CDR1 LNHNV and CDR2 YYDKDF (reference sequence). CDR3 sequence: CATSSISGDYEQYF. The CDR3 nucleotides are TGTGCCACCAGCAGTATTAGCGGGGACTACGAGCAGTACTTC.

This chain links TRBV19 with TRBJ1-6, with D unclear. Germline CDR1 LNHDA, CDR2 SQIVND (reference sequence). V was shortened by 6 bases and J by 4 bases, with 16 bases between the two germline ends. This CDR3 has 16 amino acids. CDR3 nucleotides: TGTGCCAGTAGCTTTGTCCCTGCGGAGTATAATTCACCCCTCCACTTT. It translates to CASSFVPAEYNSPLHF.

This sequence joins TRBV4-1 and TRBJ2-4; D possibly corresponds to TRBD1 (5 bases). Germline CDR1 reads MGHRA; CDR2 reads YSYEKL. Trimming stripped 0 bases from V and 5 bases from J, with 8 bases between. This CDR3 spans 14 amino acids. The CDR3 DNA is TGCGCCAGCAGCCAAGATGACAGCGAAAACATTCAGTACTTC. It specifies CASSQDDSENIQYF.

CDR3 sequence (DNA): TGTGCCAGCAGCTTTGTGGCAGGGTACGGTTACGAGCAGTACTTC. It codes for CASSFVAGYGYEQYF. The chain employs TRBV5-4 and TRBJ2-7; possibly TRBD1 for D (5 bases). The CDR3 covers 15 residues. V lost 2 bases to trimming and J lost 4 bases, with 16 bases between them. CDR1 and CDR2 (germline): SGHNT, YYREEE (reference sequence).

This clone was recorded a few times. V and J are TRBV13 and TRBJ2-7; D might be TRBD1 (7 bases). The CDR3 sequence is 15 residues long. The V gene's germline CDR1 is PRHDT and CDR2 FYEKMQ (reference sequence). Trimming took 5 bases from V and 4 from J, leaving 18 bases between them. The CDR3 sequence is CASSGRSAGGYEQYF. CDR3 nucleotides: TGTGCCAGCAGCGGACGATCGGCAGGGGGGTACGAGCAGTACTTC.

The J gene is TRBJ2-2, the V gene TRBV11-2; D remains unclear. This CDR3 is built from 14 residues. The germline V gene has CDR1 SGHAT and CDR2 FQNNGV. The V gene lost 0 bases and the J gene lost 0 bases, with 2 bases spanning the gap. The CDR3 loop reads CASSLEPNTGELFF. The CDR3 DNA is TGTGCCAGCAGCTTAGAACCGAACACCGGGGAGCTGTTTTTT.

The V call is TRBV6-1, the J call TRBJ2-3, with D tentatively TRBD1 (6 bases). Trimming took off 7 bases at V and 3 bases at J, with 8 bases between the two ends. Germline V gene sequence: CDR1 MNHNS, CDR2 SASEGT. The CDR3 contains 12 residues. The CDR3 DNA follows: TGTGCCAGCAAGAGGGGGACAGATACGCAGTATTTT. This codes for CASKRGTDTQYF.

V is TRBV11-2 and J is TRBJ1-6; tentative D call: TRBD1 (5 bases). This CDR3 region has 14 residues. Trimming removed 8 bases at V and 0 bases at J, with 8 bases between. Germline V lookup: CDR1 SGHAT, CDR2 FQNNGV. The CDR3 region is CASSGGSYNSPLHF. Written as DNA, the CDR3 is TGTGCCAGCTCTGGGGGCTCCTATAATTCACCCCTCCACTTT.